These 15 T cell receptor beta chains came from one sample sequenced in a study of blood T cell repertoires in COVID-19. Repertoires were generated with immunoSEQ multiplex PCR, while TCRdb's copy carries only in-frame clones and drops some. The repertoire holds 450,000 or so clones, 89% seen once, with 1.5% to 1.7% in the top ten. The sample comprised peripheral blood. The source of these receptors is a woman in her thirties or forties with COVID-19, enrolled during active disease.

The V gene is TRBV9, the J gene TRBJ2-6; 7 bases align to TRBD1. The CDR3 is 18 amino acids. Germline-derived CDR1 and CDR2 are SGDLS and YYNGEE. V dropped 4 bases and J dropped 0; count of bases not matched to a gene: 10. This CDR3 is CASSPWDSTPSGANVLTF. DNA for the CDR3: TGTGCCAGCAGCCCCTGGGACAGCACTCCCTCTGGGGCCAACGTCCTGACTTTC.

The rearrangement joins TRBV10-3 to TRBJ2-3; TRBD2 matches at 8 bases. The CDR3 covers 16 residues. The V gene end was trimmed by 4 bases and the J gene end by 3 bases; junction bases not matched to a gene: 9. Germline V gives CDR1 ENHRY, CDR2 SYGVKD. Here the CDR3 DNA reads TGTGCCATCAGTGCGGGAGGGTTAACGGATACAGATACGCAGTATTTT. Translation gives CAISAGGLTDTDTQYF.

The chain employs TRBV30 and TRBJ1-6; D perhaps matches TRBD1 (6 bases). Germline V lookup: CDR1 GTSNPN, CDR2 SVGIG (reference sequence). CDR3 length: 13 amino acids. Trimming left V 8 bases short and J 5 bases short, with 13 bases between. The chain's CDR3 is CAGATGDNSPLHF. Written as DNA, the CDR3 is TGTGCCGGGGCGACAGGAGATAATTCACCCCTCCACTTT.

The chain joins TRBV6-2 or TRBV6-3 to TRBJ2-7; 9 positions match TRBD1. Germline V gives CDR1 MNHEY, CDR2 SVGEGT. This CDR3 is built from 16 residues. Trimming at V came to 7 bases and at J to 6 bases, leaving 16 bases not matched to a gene. The CDR3 protein is CASIPFGPGQGGEQYF. The DNA of the CDR3 is TGTGCCAGCATCCCTTTTGGACCGGGACAGGGAGGCGAGCAGTACTTC.

About this clone: The same CDR3 arises from other DNA sequences in this sample as well. The V gene is TRBV28, the J gene TRBJ1-2; D perhaps matches TRBD1 (6 bases). Trimming took 3 bases from V and 5 from J, leaving 10 bases between them. CDR1 is MDHEN and CDR2 is SYDVKM in the germline V gene. This CDR3 comprises 13 residues. For the CDR3, the DNA is TGTGCCAGCAGTTTTGGCCAGGGGTATGGCTACACCTTC. This translates into CASSFGQGYGYTF.

V usage is TRBV27 and J usage is TRBJ1-1; possible D gene TRBD1, 5 bases. This CDR3 is built from 13 residues. Germline CDR1 reads MNHEY; CDR2 reads SMNVEV (reference sequence). V lost 4 bases and J lost 8, with 14 bases in between. The CDR3 sequence is CASSSGRGTEAFF. CDR3 nucleotide sequence: TGTGCCAGCAGTTCGGGACGGGGGACGGAAGCTTTCTTT.

This clone was counted once. V and J are TRBV23-1 and TRBJ1-2; D is unresolved. TRBV23-1 falls under the ORF class, with uncertain function. CDR3 length: 15 residues. V was clipped by 0 bases and J by 6 bases, with 14 bases between them. CDR3 bases: TGCGCCAGCAGTCAATCGGCATCAGAGAGGGATGGCTACACCTTC. This gives the protein CASSQSASERDGYTF.

This sequence joins TRBV7-9 and TRBJ2-7; 8 positions match TRBD2. The CDR3 loop spans 15 amino acids. V lost 5 bases, J lost 3 bases, and 9 bases stayed unmatched. Germline assignment: CDR1 SEHNR and CDR2 FQNEAQ (reference sequence). The chain's CDR3 is CASSREGIAGYEQYF. The CDR3 bases are TGTGCCAGCAGCCGGGAGGGAATAGCGGGCTACGAGCAGTACTTC.

The chain uses TRBV6-5 and TRBJ2-3, with 7 bases lining up with TRBD1. Per the germline V gene, CDR1 is MNHEY and CDR2 is SVGAGI. Trimming at V came to 0 bases and at J to 2 bases, leaving 2 bases not matched to a gene. The CDR3 has 15 amino acids. In DNA, the CDR3 is TGTGCCAGCAGTTACTCGGGACAGAACACAGATACGCAGTATTTT. This encodes CASSYSGQNTDTQYF.

The chain carries TRBV7-2 and TRBJ1-1, with TRBD1 as a possible D gene (6 bases). The CDR3 has 13 amino acids. V was pared by 6 bases and J by 4 bases, with 12 bases between. The germline gives CDR1 SGHTA, CDR2 FQGNSA. The CDR3 spells CASRTARGTEAFF. CDR3 bases: TGTGCCAGCAGAACCGCCAGGGGCACTGAAGCTTTCTTT.

The J gene is TRBJ1-5, the V gene TRBV27; weak D call: TRBD1 (5 bases). Trimming removed 4 bases at V and 1 base at J, with 14 bases between. Germline assignment: CDR1 MNHEY and CDR2 SMNVEV (reference sequence). This CDR3 is built from 16 residues. The CDR3 DNA sequence: TGTGCCAGCAGTTACATGCCGGGGGACAGCAATCAGCCCCAGCATTTT. As protein: CASSYMPGDSNQPQHF.

The chain links TRBV5-1 to TRBJ2-1; possible D gene TRBD1, 6 bases. CDR1 SGHRS and CDR2 YFSETQ come from the germline V gene. V gave up 1 base and J gave up 7 bases, with 9 bases separating them. The CDR3 is made up of 13 amino acids. CDR3 in amino acids: CASSLNRVNEQFF. For the CDR3, the DNA is TGCGCCAGCAGCTTGAACAGGGTTAATGAGCAGTTCTTC.

J is TRBJ1-2 and V is TRBV7-2; a weak D match, TRBD1 (6 bases). CDR3 length: 15 residues. CDR1 and CDR2 from the germline V gene are SGHTA and FQGNSA. V gave up 5 bases and J gave up 1 base, with 14 bases separating them. The CDR3 coding sequence is TGTGCCAGCAGCACCCCGGGACAACATAACTATGGCTACACCTTC. It is translated as CASSTPGQHNYGYTF.

This rearrangement joins TRBV28 to TRBJ1-2; D gene unclear. The germline gives CDR1 MDHEN, CDR2 SYDVKM. The length of the CDR3 is 13 residues. Trimming left V 5 bases short and J 4 bases short, with 11 bases between. For the CDR3, the DNA is TGTGCCAGCAGTATACTAGGGTTCTATGGCTACACCTTC. Protein product: CASSILGFYGYTF.

The genes are TRBV28 and TRBJ1-1, with D possibly TRBD1 on 6 matching bases. Trimming took off 5 bases at V and 5 bases at J, with 18 bases between the two ends. CDR3 length equals 15 residues. In germline, CDR1 is MDHEN, CDR2 SYDVKM. CDR3 nucleotide sequence: TGTGCCAGCAGTACCCAGGGAGGGGGATATACTGAAGCTTTCTTT. Its protein product is CASSTQGGGYTEAFF.